This TCR beta chain came from a study of blood T cell repertoires in COVID-19. The overall study: Material from acute and convalescent COVID-19 was sourced from the United States, Italy and Spain. T cells, B-cell-depleted T cells, or PBMCs provided the cDNA or gDNA that served as material.

In the study's own analysis: Reference gene primer amplification gave estimated nucleated cell counts. Assay used: immunoSEQ multiplex PCR; TCRdb lists only in-frame clones, some missing. V and J calls and clone size are as listed in that table; D and trimming were resolved from the DNA. The sample lists more than 200,000 clones, about 86% occurring once. The germline CDR1 and CDR2 sequences are MNHEY and SVGAGI. CDR3 length equals 14 residues. With 6 bases clipped from V and 4 bases from J, the junction kept 6 bases outside the gene matches. This TCR was recovered from a man aged 40-55 years with active or convalescent COVID-19. Sequencing was performed on peripheral blood. The chain links TRBV6-5 to TRBJ1-2; 9 bases match TRBD1. This CDR3 is CASRMGQGAYGYTF. DNA for the CDR3: TGTGCCAGCAGGATGGGACAGGGAGCCTATGGCTACACCTTC.